The source of this T cell receptor (beta chain) is a study of metastatic and nonmetastatic thyroid tumors. Germline V gives CDR1 LGHDT, CDR2 YNNKEL (reference sequence). The CDR3 runs 16 residues. The V gene lost 5 bases and the J gene lost 1 base, with 16 bases spanning the gap. Using MiXCR, TCRdb re-called clones from the PCR reads. This table holds roughly 59,000 clones, roughly 15% found once. Treatment of any kind had been given to no patient before thyroid surgery. This chain connects TRBV3-1 to TRBJ2-3; D might be TRBD1 or TRBD2, each matching 5 bases. The specimen sequenced was blood. This clonotype originated in a male donor with papillary thyroid cancer or a benign thyroid nodule (not recorded which). Some clones in this sample may be carry-over from other donors' samples. The CDR3 DNA reads TGTGCCAGCAGCTATCGGGTGAGGGGCCGCACAGATACGCAGTATTTT. Encoded protein: CASSYRVRGRTDTQYF.